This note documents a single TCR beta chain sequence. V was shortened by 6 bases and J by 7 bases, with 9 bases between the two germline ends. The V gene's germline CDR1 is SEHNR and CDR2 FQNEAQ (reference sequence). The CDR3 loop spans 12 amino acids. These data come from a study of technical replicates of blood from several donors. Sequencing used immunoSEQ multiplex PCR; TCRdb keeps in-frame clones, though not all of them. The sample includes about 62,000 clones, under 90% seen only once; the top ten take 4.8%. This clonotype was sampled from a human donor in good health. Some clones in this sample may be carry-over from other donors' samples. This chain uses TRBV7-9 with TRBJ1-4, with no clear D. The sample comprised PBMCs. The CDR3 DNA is TGTGCCAGCAGACTAGGAACTGAAAAACTGTTTTTT. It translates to CASRLGTEKLFF. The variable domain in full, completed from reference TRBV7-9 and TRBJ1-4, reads DTGVSQNPRHKITKRGQNVTFRCDPISEHNRLYWYRQTLGQGPEFLTYFQNEAQLEKSRLLSDRFSAERPKGSFSTLEIQRTEQGDSAMYLCASRLGTEKLFFGSGTQLSVL.